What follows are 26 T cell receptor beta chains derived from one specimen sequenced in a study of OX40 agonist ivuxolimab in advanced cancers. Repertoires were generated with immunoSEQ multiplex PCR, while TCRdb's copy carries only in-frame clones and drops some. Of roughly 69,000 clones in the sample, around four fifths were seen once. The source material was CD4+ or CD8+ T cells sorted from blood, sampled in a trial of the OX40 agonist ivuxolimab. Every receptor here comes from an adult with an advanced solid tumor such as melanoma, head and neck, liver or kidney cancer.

The CDR3 spells CASKAAVYVEQYF. CDR3 in DNA: TGTGCCAGCAAGGCGGCCGTTTACGTCGAGCAGTACTTC. The chain joins TRBV2 to TRBJ2-7; no clear D gene. Trimming took 7 bases from V and 6 from J, leaving 16 bases between them. The CDR3 runs 13 residues. Germline V CDR1 and CDR2: SNHLY, FYNNEI.

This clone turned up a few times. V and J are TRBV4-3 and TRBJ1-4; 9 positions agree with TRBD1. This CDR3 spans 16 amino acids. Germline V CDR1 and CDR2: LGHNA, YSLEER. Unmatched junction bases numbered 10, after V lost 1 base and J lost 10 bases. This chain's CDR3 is CASSQAIQGAQGKLFF. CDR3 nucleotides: TGCGCCAGCAGCCAAGCCATACAGGGGGCTCAAGGAAAACTGTTTTTT.

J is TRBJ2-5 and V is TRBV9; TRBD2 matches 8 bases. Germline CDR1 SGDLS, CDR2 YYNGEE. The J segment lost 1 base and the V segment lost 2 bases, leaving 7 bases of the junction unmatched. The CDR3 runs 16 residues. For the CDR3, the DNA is TGTGCCAGCAGCGTCCGGTCGCGGGGGGCCCAAGAGACCCAGTACTTC. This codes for CASSVRSRGAQETQYF.

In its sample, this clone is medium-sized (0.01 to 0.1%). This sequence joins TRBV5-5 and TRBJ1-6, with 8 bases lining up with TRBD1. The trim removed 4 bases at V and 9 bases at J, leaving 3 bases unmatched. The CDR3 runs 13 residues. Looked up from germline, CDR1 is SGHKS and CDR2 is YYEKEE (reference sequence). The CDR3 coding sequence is TGTGCCAGCAGCCTTACAGGGGGTTCACCCCTCCACTTT. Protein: CASSLTGGSPLHF. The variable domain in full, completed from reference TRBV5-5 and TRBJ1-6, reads DAGVTQSPTHLIKTRGQQVTLRCSPISGHKSVSWYQQVLGQGPQFIFQYYEKEERGRGNFPDRFSARQFPNYSSELNVNALLLGDSALYLCASSLTGGSPLHFGNGTRLTVT.

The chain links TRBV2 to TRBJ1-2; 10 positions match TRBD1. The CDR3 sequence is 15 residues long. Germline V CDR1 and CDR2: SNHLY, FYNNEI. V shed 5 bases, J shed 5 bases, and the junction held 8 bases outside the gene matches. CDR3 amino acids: CASSLTGGGEYGYTF. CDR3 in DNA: TGTGCCAGCAGTTTGACAGGGGGCGGAGAATATGGCTACACCTTC. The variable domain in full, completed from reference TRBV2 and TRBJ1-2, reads EPEVTQTPSHQVTQMGQEVILRCVPISNHLYFYWYRQILGQKVEFLVSFYNNEISEKSEIFDDQFSVERPDGSNFTLKIRSTKLEDSAMYFCASSLTGGGEYGYTFGSGTRLTVV.

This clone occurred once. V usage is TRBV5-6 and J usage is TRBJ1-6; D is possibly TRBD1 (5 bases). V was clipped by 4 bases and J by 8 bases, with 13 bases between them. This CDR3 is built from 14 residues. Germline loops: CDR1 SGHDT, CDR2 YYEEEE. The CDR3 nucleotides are TGTGCCAGCAGCCACGTTATGGGGGATTCACCCCTCCACTTT. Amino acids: CASSHVMGDSPLHF.

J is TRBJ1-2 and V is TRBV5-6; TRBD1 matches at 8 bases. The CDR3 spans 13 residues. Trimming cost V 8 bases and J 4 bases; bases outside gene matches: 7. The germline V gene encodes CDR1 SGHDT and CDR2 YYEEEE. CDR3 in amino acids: CASRQGARYGYTF. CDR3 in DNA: TGTGCCAGTCGCCAGGGGGCCCGCTATGGCTACACCTTC.

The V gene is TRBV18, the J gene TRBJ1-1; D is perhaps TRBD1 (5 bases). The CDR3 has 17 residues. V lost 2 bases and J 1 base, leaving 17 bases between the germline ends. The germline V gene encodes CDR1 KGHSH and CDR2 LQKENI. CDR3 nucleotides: TGTGCCAGCTCACCAATGACAGTTATTCCCCCGAACACTGAAGCTTTCTTT. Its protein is CASSPMTVIPPNTEAFF. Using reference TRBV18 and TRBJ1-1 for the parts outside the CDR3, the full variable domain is NAGVMQNPRHLVRRRGQEARLRCSPMKGHSHVYWYRQLPEEGLKFMVYLQKENIIDESGMPKERFSAEFPKEGPSILRIQQVVRGDSAAYFCASSPMTVIPPNTEAFFGQGTRLTVV.

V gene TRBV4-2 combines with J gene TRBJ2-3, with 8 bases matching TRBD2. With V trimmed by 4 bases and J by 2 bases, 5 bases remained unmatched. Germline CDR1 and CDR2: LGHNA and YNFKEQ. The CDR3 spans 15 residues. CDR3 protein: CASSRTSIPTDTQYF. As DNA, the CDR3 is TGTGCCAGCAGCCGGACTAGCATCCCCACAGATACGCAGTATTTT.

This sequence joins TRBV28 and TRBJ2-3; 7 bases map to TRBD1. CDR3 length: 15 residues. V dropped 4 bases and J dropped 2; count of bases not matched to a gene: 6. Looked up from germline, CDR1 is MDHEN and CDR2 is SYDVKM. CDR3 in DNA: TGTGCCAGCAGTTCATCCGGGACAGACACAGATACGCAGTATTTT. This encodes CASSSSGTDTDTQYF.

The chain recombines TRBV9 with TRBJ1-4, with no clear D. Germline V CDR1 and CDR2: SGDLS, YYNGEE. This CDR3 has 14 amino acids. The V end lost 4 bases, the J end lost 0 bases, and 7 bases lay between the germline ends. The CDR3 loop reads CASSRHPTNEKLFF. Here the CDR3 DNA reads TGTGCCAGCAGCCGACACCCAACTAATGAAAAACTGTTTTTT.

The CDR3, as DNA: TGTGCCAGCAGCCAAGTAGGAAAATACGAGCAGTACTTC. Translated: CASSQVGKYEQYF. J is TRBJ2-7 and V is TRBV4-2; D remains ambiguous. From germline, CDR1 is LGHNA and CDR2 YNFKEQ. This CDR3 contains 13 residues. With 1 base removed from V and 4 bases from J, the gap between germline ends came to 8 bases.

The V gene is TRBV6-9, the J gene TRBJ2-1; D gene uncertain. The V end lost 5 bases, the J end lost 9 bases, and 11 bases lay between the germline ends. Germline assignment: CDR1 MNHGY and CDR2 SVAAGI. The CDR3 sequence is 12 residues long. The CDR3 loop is CASSKTDREQFF. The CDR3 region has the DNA TGTGCCAGCAGTAAAACCGACCGTGAGCAGTTCTTC.

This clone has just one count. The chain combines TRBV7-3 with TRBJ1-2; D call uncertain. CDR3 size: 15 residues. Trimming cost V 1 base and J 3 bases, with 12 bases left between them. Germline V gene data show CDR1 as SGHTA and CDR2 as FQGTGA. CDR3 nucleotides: TGTGCCAGCAGCTTAAATCCAAGGGATCACTATGGCTACACCTTC. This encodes CASSLNPRDHYGYTF.

The CDR3 loop is CASSVHRGPPEKLFF. CDR3 in DNA: TGTGCCAGCAGCGTTCACCGGGGGCCGCCCGAAAAACTGTTTTTT. The chain employs TRBV7-2 and TRBJ1-4; D is possibly TRBD1 (6 bases). This CDR3 comprises 15 residues. The V end lost 5 bases, the J end lost 8 bases, and 18 bases lay between the germline ends. Germline loops: CDR1 SGHTA, CDR2 FQGNSA.

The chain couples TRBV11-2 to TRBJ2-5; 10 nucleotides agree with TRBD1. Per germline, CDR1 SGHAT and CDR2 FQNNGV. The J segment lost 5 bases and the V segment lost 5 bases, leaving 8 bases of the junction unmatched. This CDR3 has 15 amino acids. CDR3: CASSRSGTGVETQYF. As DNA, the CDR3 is TGTGCCAGCAGCAGGAGCGGGACAGGGGTTGAGACCCAGTACTTC.

CDR3 DNA: TGTGCCAGCAGCCATCAACAGGGTCCGGGCAATGAGCAGTTCTTC. Its protein product is CASSHQQGPGNEQFF. The V and J genes are TRBV11-2 and TRBJ2-1; a weak D match, TRBD1 (6 bases). Germline CDR1 is SGHAT and CDR2 is FQNNGV. Trimming removed 5 bases at V and 6 bases at J, with 17 bases between. The CDR3 extends over 15 amino acids.

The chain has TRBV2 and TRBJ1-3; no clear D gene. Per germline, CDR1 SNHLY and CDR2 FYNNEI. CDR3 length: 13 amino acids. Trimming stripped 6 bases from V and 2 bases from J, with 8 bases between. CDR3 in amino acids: CASRTNAGNTIYF. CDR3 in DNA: TGTGCCAGCAGGACGAACGCTGGAAACACCATATATTTT.

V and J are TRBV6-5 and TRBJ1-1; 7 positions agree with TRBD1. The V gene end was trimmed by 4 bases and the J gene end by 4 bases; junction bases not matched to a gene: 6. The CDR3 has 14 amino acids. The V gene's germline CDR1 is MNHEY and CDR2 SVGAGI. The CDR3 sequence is CASSSQTGSTEAFF. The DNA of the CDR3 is TGTGCCAGCAGTTCCCAGACAGGGAGCACTGAAGCTTTCTTT.

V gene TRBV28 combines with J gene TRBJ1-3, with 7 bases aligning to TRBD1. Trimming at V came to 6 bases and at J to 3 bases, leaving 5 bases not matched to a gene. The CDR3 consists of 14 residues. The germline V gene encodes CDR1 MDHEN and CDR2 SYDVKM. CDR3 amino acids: CASSPGTVGNTIYF. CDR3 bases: TGTGCCAGCAGCCCCGGGACAGTTGGAAACACCATATATTTT.

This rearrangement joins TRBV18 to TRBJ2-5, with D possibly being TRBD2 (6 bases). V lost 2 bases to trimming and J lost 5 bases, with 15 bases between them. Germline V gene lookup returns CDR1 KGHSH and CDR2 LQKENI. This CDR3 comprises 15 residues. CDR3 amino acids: CASSPAGFIFETQYF. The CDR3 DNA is TGTGCCAGCTCACCAGCGGGGTTCATCTTCGAGACCCAGTACTTC.

The CDR3 loop reads CAISSGQGSTGELFF. In DNA form, the CDR3 reads TGTGCCATCAGTTCGGGACAGGGAAGCACCGGGGAGCTGTTTTTT. This chain joins TRBV10-3 and TRBJ2-2; 9 positions match TRBD1. Looked up from germline, CDR1 is ENHRY and CDR2 is SYGVKD. Trimming cost V 5 bases and J 4 bases; bases outside gene matches: 5. The CDR3 consists of 15 residues.

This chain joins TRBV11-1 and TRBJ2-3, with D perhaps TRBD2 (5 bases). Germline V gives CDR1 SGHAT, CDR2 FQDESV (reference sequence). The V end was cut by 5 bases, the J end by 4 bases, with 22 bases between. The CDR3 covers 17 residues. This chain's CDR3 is CASSLGSRVWAADTQYF. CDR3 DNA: TGTGCCAGCAGCCTGGGGAGCCGGGTCTGGGCGGCAGATACGCAGTATTTT. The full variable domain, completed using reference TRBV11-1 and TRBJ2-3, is EAEVAQSPRYKITEKSQAVAFWCDPISGHATLYWYRQILGQGPELLVQFQDESVVDDSQLPKDRFSAERLKGVDSTLKIQPAELGDSAMYLCASSLGSRVWAADTQYFGPGTRLTVL.

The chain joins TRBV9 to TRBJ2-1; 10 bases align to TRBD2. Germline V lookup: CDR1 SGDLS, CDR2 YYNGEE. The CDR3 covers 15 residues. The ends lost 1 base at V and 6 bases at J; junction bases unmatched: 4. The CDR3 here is CASSVSGGASNEQFF. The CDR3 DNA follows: TGTGCCAGCAGCGTAAGCGGGGGGGCCTCCAATGAGCAGTTCTTC.

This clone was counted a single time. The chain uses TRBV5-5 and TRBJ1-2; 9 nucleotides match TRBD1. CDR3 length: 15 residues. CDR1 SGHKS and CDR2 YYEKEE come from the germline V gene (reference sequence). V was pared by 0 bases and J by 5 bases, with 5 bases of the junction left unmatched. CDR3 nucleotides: TGTGCCAGCAGCTTGGGCACCGGGACAGGGTATGGCTACACCTTC. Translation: CASSLGTGTGYGYTF. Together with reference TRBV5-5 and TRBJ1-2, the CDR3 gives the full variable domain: DAGVTQSPTHLIKTRGQQVTLRCSPISGHKSVSWYQQVLGQGPQFIFQYYEKEERGRGNFPDRFSARQFPNYSSELNVNALLLGDSALYLCASSLGTGTGYGYTFGSGTRLTVV.

The CDR3 DNA sequence: TGTGCCAGCAGCGCTTGGGGGGAGGAGAACTATGGCTACACCTTC. Its translation: CASSAWGEENYGYTF. The chain uses TRBV7-9 and TRBJ1-2; TRBD1 is a possible D gene (5 bases). V lost 5 bases and J lost 2, with 15 bases in between. This CDR3 has 15 residues. CDR1 SEHNR and CDR2 FQNEAQ come from the germline V gene (reference sequence).